The 7 T cell receptor beta chains given below trace back to one sample, sequenced in a study of radiotherapy plus CTLA-4 blockade in lung cancer. The method was immunoSEQ multiplex PCR; TCRdb's version includes in-frame clones alone and lacks a portion of them. The sample includes about 40,000 clones, 79% of them seen just once. The sequencing used peripheral blood, collected from a patient treated with radiotherapy plus ipilimumab. These receptors all stem from a human donor with non-small cell lung cancer that progressed on radiotherapy plus ipilimumab.

The V and J genes are TRBV4-1 and TRBJ1-2, with TRBD1 matching 8 bases. This CDR3 spans 14 amino acids. CDR1 MGHRA and CDR2 YSYEKL come from the germline V gene. V dropped 3 bases and J dropped 8; count of bases not matched to a gene: 8. The CDR3 loop is CASSQLGQGLGYTF. The CDR3 DNA is TGCGCCAGCAGCCAGCTAGGACAGGGTTTAGGCTACACCTTC.

The gene calls are TRBV11-3 and TRBJ2-1, with 9 nucleotides matching TRBD2. Germline values: CDR1 SGHNT, CDR2 YENEEA. CDR3 length: 12 residues. The J segment lost 12 bases and the V segment lost 1 base, leaving 1 base of the junction unmatched. The CDR3 spells CASSLGSGGQFF. In nucleotides, the CDR3 is TGTGCCAGCAGCTTAGGTAGCGGGGGGCAGTTCTTC.

Only a few counts were recorded for this clone. This chain uses TRBV14 with TRBJ2-1; 9 bases align to TRBD1. The germline V gene encodes CDR1 SGHDN and CDR2 FVKESK. This CDR3 comprises 15 residues. The V and J ends lost 4 bases and 7 bases, in that order; junction bases with no gene match: 8. CDR3 sequence reads: CASSPDRGLINEQFF. The CDR3, as DNA: TGTGCCAGCAGCCCAGACAGGGGGTTGATAAATGAGCAGTTCTTC.

The V and J genes are TRBV9 and TRBJ2-2, with D hard to call. Trimming removed 3 bases at V and 4 bases at J, with 10 bases between. CDR3 length: 14 amino acids. CDR1 is SGDLS, CDR2 YYNGEE, per germline. The CDR3 nucleotides read TGTGCCAGCAGCGCTTTGTTCGGCACCGGGGAGCTGTTTTTT. Amino acid sequence: CASSALFGTGELFF.

The chain links TRBV5-1 to TRBJ2-2, with 12 bases matching TRBD2. The CDR3 has 17 residues. The germline V gene encodes CDR1 SGHRS and CDR2 YFSETQ. Germline trimming cut 3 bases from V and 1 base from J; bases unmatched to any gene: 4. Here the CDR3 reads CASSSGLAGLNTGELFF. CDR3 in DNA: TGCGCCAGCAGCTCTGGACTAGCGGGGTTGAACACCGGGGAGCTGTTTTTT.

This sequence joins TRBV7-9 and TRBJ1-1; weak D call: TRBD1 (5 bases). CDR1 is SEHNR, CDR2 FQNEAQ, per germline (reference sequence). This CDR3 comprises 14 residues. V was clipped by 0 bases and J by 1 base, with 6 bases between them. The CDR3 DNA sequence: TGTGCCAGCAGCTTAGCGGGGGGGAACACTGAAGCTTTCTTT. It codes for CASSLAGGNTEAFF.

The V and J genes are TRBV5-4 and TRBJ2-5; perhaps TRBD2 as D (7 bases). Germline CDR1 is SGHNT and CDR2 is YYREEE (reference sequence). V was trimmed by 0 bases and J by 0 bases, leaving 15 bases between them. This CDR3 has 17 residues. Written as DNA, the CDR3 is TGTGCCAGCAGCTTGGATCCGGGGGGCTCGTACCAAGAGACCCAGTACTTC. Its protein is CASSLDPGGSYQETQYF. Complete variable domain (other parts from reference TRBV5-4 and TRBJ2-5): ETGVTQSPTHLIKTRGQQVTLRCSSQSGHNTVSWYQQALGQGPQFIFQYYREEENGRGNFPPRFSGLQFPNYSSELNVNALELDDSALYLCASSLDPGGSYQETQYFGPGTRLLVL.